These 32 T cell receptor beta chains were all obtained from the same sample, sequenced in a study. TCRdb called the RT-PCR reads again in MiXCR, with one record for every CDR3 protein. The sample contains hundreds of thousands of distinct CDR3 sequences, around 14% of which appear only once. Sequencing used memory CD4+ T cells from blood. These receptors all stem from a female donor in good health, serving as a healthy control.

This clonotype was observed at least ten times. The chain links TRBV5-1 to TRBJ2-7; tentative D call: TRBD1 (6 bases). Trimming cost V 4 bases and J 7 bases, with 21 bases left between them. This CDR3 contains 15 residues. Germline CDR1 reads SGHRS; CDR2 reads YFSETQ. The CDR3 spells CASSTHRTETGEQYF. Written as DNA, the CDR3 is TGCGCCAGCAGCACCCACCGGACAGAGACCGGGGAGCAGTACTTC.

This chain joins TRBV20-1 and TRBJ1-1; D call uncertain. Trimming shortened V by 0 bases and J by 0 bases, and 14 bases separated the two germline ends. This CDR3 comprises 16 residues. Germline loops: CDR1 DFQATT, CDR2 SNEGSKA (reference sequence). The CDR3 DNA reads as TGCAGTGCTAGAGATAGTAGGGTTGGTATGAACACTGAAGCTTTCTTT. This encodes CSARDSRVGMNTEAFF.

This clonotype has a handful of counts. DNA of the CDR3: TGCAGTGCTAGAGGCCCTAGCGGGAGGGCCTTAGATACGCAGTATTTT. Its translation is CSARGPSGRALDTQYF. The chain uses TRBV20-1 and TRBJ2-3; 12 bases map to TRBD2. CDR3 size: 16 residues. In germline, CDR1 is DFQATT, CDR2 SNEGSKA (reference sequence). With V trimmed by 1 base and J by 5 bases, 7 bases remained unmatched.

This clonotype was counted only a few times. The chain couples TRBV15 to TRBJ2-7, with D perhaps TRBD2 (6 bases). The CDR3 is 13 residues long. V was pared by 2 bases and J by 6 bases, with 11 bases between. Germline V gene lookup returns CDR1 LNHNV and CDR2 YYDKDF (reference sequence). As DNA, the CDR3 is TGTGCCACCAGCAGAACGGGAGAGGGCGAGCAGTACTTC. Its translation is CATSRTGEGEQYF.

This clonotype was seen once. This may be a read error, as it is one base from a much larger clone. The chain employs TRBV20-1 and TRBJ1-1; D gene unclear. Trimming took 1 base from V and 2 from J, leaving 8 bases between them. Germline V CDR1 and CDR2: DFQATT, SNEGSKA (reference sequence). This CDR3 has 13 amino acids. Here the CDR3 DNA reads TGCAGTGCTAGAGCCAACACTAACACTGAAGCTTTCTTT. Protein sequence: CSARANTNTEAFF.

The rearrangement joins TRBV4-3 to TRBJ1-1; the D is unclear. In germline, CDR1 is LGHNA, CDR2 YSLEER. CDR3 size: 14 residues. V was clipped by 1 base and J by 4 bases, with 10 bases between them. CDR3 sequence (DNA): TGCGCCAGCAGCCAAGTCGGCAGCTTCACTGAAGCTTTCTTT. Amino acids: CASSQVGSFTEAFF.

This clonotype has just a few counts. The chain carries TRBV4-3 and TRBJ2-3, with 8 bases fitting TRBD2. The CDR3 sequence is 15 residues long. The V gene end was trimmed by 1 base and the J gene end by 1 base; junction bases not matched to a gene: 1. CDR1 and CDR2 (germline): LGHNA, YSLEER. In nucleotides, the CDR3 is TGCGCCAGCAGCCAAGTAGCGGGGCGCACAGATACGCAGTATTTT. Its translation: CASSQVAGRTDTQYF.

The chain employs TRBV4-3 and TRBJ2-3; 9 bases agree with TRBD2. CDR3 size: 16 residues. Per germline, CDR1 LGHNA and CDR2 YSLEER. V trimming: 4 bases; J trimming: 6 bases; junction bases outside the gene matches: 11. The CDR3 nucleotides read TGCGCCAGCAGCCGAGGGGGCGGGAGGGCCTACGATACGCAGTATTTT. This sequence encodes CASSRGGGRAYDTQYF.

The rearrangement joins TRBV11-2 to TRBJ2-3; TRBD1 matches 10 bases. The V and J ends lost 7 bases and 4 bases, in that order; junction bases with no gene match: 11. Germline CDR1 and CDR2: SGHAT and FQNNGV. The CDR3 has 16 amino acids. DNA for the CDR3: TGTGCCAGCACCTCCGAAGGGACAGGGGTTTCAGATACGCAGTATTTT. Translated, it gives CASTSEGTGVSDTQYF. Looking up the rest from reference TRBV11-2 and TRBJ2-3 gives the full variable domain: EAGVAQSPRYKIIEKRQSVAFWCNPISGHATLYWYQQILGQGPKLLIQFQNNGVVDDSQLPKDRFSAERLKGVDSTLKIQPAKLEDSAVYLCASTSEGTGVSDTQYFGPGTRLTVL.

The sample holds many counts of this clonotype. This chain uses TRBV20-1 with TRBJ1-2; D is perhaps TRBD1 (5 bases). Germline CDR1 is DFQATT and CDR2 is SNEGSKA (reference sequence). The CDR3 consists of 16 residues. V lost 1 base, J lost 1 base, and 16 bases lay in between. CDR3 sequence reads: CSARGTQGPVNYGYTF. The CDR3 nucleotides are TGCAGTGCTAGAGGGACTCAGGGCCCCGTTAACTATGGCTACACCTTC.

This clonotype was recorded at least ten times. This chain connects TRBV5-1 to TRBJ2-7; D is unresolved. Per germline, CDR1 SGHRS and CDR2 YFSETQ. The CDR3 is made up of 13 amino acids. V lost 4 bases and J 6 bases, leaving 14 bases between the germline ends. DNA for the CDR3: TGCGCCAGCAGCACCTCTGAGCCTCTCGAGCAGTACTTC. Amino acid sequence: CASSTSEPLEQYF.

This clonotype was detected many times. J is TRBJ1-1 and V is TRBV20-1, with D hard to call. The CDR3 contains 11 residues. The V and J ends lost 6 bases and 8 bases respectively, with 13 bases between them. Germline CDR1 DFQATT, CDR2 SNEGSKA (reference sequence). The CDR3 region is CSAPSGSEAFF. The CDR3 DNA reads TGCAGTGCCCCTTCTGGTTCGGAAGCTTTCTTT.

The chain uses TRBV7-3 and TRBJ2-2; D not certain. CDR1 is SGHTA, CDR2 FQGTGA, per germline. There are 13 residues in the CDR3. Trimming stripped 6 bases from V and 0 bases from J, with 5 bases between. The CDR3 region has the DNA TGTGCCAGCAGGGAAGCGAACACCGGGGAGCTGTTTTTT. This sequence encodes CASREANTGELFF. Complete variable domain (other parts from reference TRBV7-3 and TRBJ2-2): GAGVSQTPSNKVTEKGKYVELRCDPISGHTALYWYRQSLGQGPEFLIYFQGTGAADDSGLPNDRFFAVRPEGSVSTLKIQRTERGDSAVYLCASREANTGELFFGEGSRLTVL.

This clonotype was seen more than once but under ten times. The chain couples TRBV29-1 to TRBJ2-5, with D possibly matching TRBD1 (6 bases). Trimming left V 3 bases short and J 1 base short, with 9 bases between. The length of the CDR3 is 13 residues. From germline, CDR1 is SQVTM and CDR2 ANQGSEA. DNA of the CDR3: TGCAGCGTTGATAGGGGGAGCCAAGAGACCCAGTACTTC. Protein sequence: CSVDRGSQETQYF. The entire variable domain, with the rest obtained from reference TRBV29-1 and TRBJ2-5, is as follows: SAVISQKPSRDICQRGTSLTIQCQVDSQVTMMFWYRQQPGQSLTLIATANQGSEATYESGFVIDKFPISRPNLTFSTLTVSNMSPEDSSIYLCSVDRGSQETQYFGPGTRLLVL.

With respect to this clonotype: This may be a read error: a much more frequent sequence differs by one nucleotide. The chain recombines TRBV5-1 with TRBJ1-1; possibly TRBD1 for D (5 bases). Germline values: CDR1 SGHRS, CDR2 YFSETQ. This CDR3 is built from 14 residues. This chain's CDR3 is CASSATVVNTKAFF. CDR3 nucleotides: TGCGCCAGCAGCGCGACAGTAGTCAACACTAAAGCTTTCTTT.

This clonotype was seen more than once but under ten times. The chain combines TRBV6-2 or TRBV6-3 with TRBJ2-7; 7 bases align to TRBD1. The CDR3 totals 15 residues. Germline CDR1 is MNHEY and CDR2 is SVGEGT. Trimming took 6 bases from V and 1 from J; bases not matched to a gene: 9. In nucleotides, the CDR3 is TGTGCCAGCAGCACCCCCGACAGGGCGTCCTACGAGCAGTACTTC. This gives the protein CASSTPDRASYEQYF.

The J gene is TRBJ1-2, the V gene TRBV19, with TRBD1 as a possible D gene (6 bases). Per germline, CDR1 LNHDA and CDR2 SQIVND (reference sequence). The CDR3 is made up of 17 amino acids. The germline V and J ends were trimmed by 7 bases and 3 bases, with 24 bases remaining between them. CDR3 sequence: CASKSVGAELADYGYTF. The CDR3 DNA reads TGTGCCAGTAAGAGCGTGGGGGCGGAATTGGCGGACTATGGCTACACCTTC.

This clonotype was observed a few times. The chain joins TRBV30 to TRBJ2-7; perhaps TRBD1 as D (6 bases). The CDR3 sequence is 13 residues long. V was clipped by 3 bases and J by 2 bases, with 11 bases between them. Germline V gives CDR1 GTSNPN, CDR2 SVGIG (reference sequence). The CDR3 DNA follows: TGTGCCTGGAGGCTGGGGGCTGCCTACGAGCAGTACTTC. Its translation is CAWRLGAAYEQYF.

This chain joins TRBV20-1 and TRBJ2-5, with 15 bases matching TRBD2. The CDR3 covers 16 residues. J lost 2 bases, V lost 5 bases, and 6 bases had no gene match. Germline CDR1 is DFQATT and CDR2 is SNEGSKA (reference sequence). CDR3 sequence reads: CSAEGLAGGFQETQYF. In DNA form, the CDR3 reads TGCAGTGCTGAGGGACTAGCGGGGGGCTTTCAAGAGACCCAGTACTTC.

The CDR3 coding sequence is TGTGCCAGCAGGGGGGCGAGCGTTCGGAGTGAGCAGTTCTTC. Amino acid sequence: CASRGASVRSEQFF. The gene calls are TRBV7-2 and TRBJ2-1; possible D gene TRBD1, 6 bases. V shed 6 bases and J shed 9 bases, with 18 bases lying between them. Germline lookup yields CDR1 SGHTA and CDR2 FQGNSA. The CDR3 length is 14 residues.

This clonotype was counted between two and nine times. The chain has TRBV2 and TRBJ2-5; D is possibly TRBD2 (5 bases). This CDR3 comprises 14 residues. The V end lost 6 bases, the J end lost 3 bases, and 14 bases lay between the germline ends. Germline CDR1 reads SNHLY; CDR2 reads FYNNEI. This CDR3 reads CASSFEGLKETQYF. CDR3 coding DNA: TGTGCCAGCAGCTTCGAGGGCCTGAAAGAGACCCAGTACTTC.

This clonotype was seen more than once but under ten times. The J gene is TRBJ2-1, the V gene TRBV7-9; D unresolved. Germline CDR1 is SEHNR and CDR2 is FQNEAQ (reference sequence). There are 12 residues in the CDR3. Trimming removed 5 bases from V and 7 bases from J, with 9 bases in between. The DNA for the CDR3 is TGTGCCAGCAGCCCCTTCTTAAATGAGCAGTTCTTC. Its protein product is CASSPFLNEQFF.

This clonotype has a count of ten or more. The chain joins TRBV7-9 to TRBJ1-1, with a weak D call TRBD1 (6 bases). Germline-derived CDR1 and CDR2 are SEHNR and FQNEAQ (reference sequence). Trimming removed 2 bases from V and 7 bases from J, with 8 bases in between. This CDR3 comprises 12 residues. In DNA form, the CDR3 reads TGTGCCAGCAGCTTACAGGGGAGTGAAGCTTTCTTT. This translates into CASSLQGSEAFF.

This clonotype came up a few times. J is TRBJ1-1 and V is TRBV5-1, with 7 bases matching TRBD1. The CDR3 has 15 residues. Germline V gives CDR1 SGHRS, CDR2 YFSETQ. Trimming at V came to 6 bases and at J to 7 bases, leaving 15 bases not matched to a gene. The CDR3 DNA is TGCGCCAGCAATCTAGGGGGCCTGCCTACTTATGAAGCTTTCTTT. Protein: CASNLGGLPTYEAFF.

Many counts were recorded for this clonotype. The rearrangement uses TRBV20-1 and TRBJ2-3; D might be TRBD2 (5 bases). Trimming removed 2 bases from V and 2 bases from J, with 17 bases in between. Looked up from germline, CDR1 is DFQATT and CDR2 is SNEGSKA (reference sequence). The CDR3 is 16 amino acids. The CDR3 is CSARSPGSGDTDTQYF. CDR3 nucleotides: TGCAGTGCTAGATCCCCGGGGAGCGGAGACACAGATACGCAGTATTTT.

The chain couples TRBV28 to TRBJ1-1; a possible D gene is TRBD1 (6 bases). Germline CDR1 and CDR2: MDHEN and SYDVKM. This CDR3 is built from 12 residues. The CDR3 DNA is TGTGGGTGCCGGGACACCTTAGGGGGAGCTTTCTTT. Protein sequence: CGCRDTLGGAFF.

The CDR3 region is CASSQDRSTFTSTDTQYF. CDR3 nucleotides: TGTGCCAGCAGCCAAGATCGATCGACTTTCACTAGCACAGATACGCAGTATTTT. The chain employs TRBV4-2 and TRBJ2-3; the D is unclear. This CDR3 is 18 amino acids long. V dropped 0 bases and J dropped 0 bases, with 16 bases sitting between them. Germline CDR1 is LGHNA and CDR2 is YNFKEQ.

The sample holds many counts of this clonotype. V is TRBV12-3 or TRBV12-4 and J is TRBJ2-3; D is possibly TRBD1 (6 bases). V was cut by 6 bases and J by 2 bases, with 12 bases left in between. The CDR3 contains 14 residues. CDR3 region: CASSLDRFTDTQYF. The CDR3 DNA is TGTGCCAGCAGCTTGGACAGATTCACAGATACGCAGTATTTT.

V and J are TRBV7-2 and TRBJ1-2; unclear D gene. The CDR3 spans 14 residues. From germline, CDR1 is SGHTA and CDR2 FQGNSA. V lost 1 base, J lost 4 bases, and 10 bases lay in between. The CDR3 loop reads CASSLEHGRYGYTF. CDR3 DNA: TGTGCCAGCAGCTTAGAGCACGGACGCTATGGCTACACCTTC.

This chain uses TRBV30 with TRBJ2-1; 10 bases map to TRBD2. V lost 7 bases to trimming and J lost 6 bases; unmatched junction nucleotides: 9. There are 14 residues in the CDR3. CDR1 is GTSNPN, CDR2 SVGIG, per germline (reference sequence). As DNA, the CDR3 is TGTGCCTTATTACTAGCGGGAAGAGGCAATGAGCAGTTCTTC. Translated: CALLLAGRGNEQFF. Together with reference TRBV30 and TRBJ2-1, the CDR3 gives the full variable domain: SQTIHQWPATLVQPVGSPLSLECTVEGTSNPNLYWYRQAAGRGLQLLFYSVGIGQISSEVPQNLSASRPQDRQFILSSKKLLLSDSGFYLCALLLAGRGNEQFFGPGTRLTVL.

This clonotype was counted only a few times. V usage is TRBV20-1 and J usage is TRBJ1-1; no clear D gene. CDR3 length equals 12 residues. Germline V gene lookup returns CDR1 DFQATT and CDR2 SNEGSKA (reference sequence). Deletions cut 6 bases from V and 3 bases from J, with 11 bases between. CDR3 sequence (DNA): TGCAGTGCCACCCCCTCCGACACTGAAGCTTTCTTT. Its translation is CSATPSDTEAFF.

CDR3 amino acids: CASSLFADRGYGYTF. CDR3 DNA sequence: TGTGCCAGCAGTTTATTCGCGGACAGGGGGTATGGCTACACCTTC. This rearrangement joins TRBV28 to TRBJ1-2, with TRBD1 identical over 10 bases. J was trimmed by 5 bases and V by 1 base; bases with no gene match: 4. Germline CDR1 and CDR2: MDHEN and SYDVKM. This CDR3 is built from 15 residues.